The clone carrying this T cell receptor (beta chain) has a count of ten or more. This entry belongs to a study of regulatory T cells in long-lasting Graves disease. Study-level background: Antithyroid drugs had been taken by newly diagnosed Graves' patients for under 3 months.

As to time point: newly diagnosed GD, antithyroid drugs for less than 3 months. The TCR library was made from RNA that had been extracted from PBMCs in TRIzol. Diagnosing Graves' disease relied on the American Thyroid Association guidelines. Germline CDR1 and CDR2: WSHSY and SAAADI. The CDR3 has 14 amino acids. Between the trimmed V and J ends, which lost 6 bases and 4 bases, there was a span of 15 bases. Construction of the TCR beta libraries employed iRepertoire HTBI primers in conjunction with Arm-PCR of CDR3 regions. TCRdb re-derived calls from the multiplex PCR reads in MiXCR, one entry per CDR3 protein. Counted here are about 300,000 distinct CDR3 sequences, 15% to 20% occurring once; the ten biggest clones make up 35% to 45%.

V gene TRBV10-2 combines with J gene TRBJ1-2; D might be TRBD1 (6 bases). The material sequenced was peripheral blood mononuclear cells (PBMCs), taken at new diagnosis, from a patient treated with antithyroid drugs. The TCR was taken from a female donor with Graves disease. The CDR3, as DNA: TGCGCCAGCAGAGGTACAGGGAGTATCTATGGCTACACCTTC. It is translated as CASRGTGSIYGYTF.